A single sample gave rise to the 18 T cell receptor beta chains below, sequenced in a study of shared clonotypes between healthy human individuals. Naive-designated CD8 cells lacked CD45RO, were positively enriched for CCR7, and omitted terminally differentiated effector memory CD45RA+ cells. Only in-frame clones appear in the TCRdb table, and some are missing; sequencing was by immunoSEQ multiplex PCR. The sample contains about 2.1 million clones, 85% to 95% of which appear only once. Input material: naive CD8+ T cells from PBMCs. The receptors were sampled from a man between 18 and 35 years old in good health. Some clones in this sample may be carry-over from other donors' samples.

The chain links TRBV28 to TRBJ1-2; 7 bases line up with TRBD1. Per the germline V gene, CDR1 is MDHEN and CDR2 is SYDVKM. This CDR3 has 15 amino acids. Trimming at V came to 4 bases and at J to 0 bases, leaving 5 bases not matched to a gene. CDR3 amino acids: CASSSSGQPNYGYTF. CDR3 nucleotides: TGTGCCAGCAGTTCCTCGGGACAGCCTAACTATGGCTACACCTTC.

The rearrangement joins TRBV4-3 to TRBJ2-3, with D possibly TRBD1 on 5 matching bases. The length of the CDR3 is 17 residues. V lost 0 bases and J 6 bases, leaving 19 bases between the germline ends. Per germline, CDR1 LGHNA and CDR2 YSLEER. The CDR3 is CASSQDRAGRHTDTQYF. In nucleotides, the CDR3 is TGCGCCAGCAGCCAAGATAGGGCAGGGCGGCACACCGATACGCAGTATTTT.

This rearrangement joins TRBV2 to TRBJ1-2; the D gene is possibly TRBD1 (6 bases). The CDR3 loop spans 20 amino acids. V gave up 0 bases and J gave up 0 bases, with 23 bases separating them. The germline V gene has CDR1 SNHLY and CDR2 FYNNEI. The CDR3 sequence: CASSEADSGGTLGTNYGYTF. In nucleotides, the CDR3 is TGTGCCAGCAGTGAAGCGGATTCTGGGGGCACCTTAGGCACTAACTATGGCTACACCTTC.

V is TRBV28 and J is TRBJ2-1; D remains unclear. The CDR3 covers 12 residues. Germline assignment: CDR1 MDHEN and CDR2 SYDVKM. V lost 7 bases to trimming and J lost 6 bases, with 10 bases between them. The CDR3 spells CASTHGPNEQFF. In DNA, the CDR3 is TGTGCCAGCACCCACGGTCCCAATGAGCAGTTCTTC.

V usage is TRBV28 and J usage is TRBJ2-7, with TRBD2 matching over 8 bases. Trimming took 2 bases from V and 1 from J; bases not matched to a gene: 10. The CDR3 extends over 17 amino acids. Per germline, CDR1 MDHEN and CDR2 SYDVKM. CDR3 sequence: CASSLLGSKRESYEQYF. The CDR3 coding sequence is TGTGCCAGCAGTTTACTTGGCTCCAAGCGGGAGTCCTACGAGCAGTACTTC. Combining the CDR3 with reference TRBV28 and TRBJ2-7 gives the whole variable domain DVKVTQSSRYLVKRTGEKVFLECVQDMDHENMFWYRQDPGLGLRLIYFSYDVKMKEKGDIPEGYSVSREKKERFSLILESASTNQTSMYLCASSLLGSKRESYEQYFGPGTRLTVT.

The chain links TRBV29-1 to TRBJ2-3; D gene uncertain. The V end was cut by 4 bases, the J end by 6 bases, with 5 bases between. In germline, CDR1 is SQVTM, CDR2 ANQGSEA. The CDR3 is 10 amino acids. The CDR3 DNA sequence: TGCAGCGTTGGTTTCGATACGCAGTATTTT. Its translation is CSVGFDTQYF.

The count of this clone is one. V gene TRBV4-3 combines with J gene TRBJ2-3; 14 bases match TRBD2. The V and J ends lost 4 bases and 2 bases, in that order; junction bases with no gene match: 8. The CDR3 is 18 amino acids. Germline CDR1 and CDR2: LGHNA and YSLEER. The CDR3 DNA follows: TGCGCCAGCAGCCTCATATCGGGACTAGCGGGAGCCACAGATACGCAGTATTTT. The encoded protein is CASSLISGLAGATDTQYF.

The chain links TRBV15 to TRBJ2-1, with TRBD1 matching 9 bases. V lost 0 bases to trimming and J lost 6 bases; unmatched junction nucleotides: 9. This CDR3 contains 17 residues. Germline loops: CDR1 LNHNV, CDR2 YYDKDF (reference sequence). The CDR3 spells CATSRDPGTGFFNEQFF. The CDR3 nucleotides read TGTGCCACCAGCAGAGATCCGGGGACAGGGTTTTTCAATGAGCAGTTCTTC.

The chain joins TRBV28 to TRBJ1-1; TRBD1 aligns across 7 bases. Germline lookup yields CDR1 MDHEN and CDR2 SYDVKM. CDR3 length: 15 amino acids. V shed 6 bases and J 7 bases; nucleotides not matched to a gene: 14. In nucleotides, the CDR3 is TGTGCCAGCAGACCCAGGACAGGTTTTTTGCGTGAAGCTTTCTTT. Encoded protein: CASRPRTGFLREAFF.

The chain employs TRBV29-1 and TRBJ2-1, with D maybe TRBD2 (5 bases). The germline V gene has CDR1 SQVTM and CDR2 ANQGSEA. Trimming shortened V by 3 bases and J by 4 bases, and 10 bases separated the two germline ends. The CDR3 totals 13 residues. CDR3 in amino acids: CSVEEALYNEQFF. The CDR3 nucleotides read TGCAGCGTTGAGGAGGCTCTTTACAATGAGCAGTTCTTC.

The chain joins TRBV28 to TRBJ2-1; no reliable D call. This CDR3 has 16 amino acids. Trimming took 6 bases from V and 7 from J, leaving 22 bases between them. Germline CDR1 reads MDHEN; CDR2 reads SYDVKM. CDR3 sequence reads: CASSSRDSPYWNEQFF. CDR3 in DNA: TGTGCCAGCAGCAGTCGAGACTCCCCATACTGGAATGAGCAGTTCTTC.

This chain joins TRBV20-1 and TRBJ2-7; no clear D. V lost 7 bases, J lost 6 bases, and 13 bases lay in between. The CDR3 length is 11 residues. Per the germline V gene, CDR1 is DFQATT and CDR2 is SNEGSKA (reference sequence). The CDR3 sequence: CSVVNPLEQYF. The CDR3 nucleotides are TGCAGTGTCGTGAACCCCCTCGAGCAGTACTTC.

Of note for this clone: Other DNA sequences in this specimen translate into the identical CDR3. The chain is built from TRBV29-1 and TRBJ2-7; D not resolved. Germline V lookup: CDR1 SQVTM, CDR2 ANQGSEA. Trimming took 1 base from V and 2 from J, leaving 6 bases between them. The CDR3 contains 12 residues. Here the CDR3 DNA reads TGCAGCGTTGAAGCCGGCACCTACGAGCAGTACTTC. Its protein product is CSVEAGTYEQYF.

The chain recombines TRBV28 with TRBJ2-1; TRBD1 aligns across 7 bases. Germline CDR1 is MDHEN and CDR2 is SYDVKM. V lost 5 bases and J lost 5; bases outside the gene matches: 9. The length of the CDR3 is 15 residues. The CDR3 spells CASSHTGVSHNEQFF. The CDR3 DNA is TGTGCCAGCAGTCATACAGGGGTATCTCACAATGAGCAGTTCTTC. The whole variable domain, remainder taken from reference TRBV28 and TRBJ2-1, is DVKVTQSSRYLVKRTGEKVFLECVQDMDHENMFWYRQDPGLGLRLIYFSYDVKMKEKGDIPEGYSVSREKKERFSLILESASTNQTSMYLCASSHTGVSHNEQFFGPGTRLTVL.

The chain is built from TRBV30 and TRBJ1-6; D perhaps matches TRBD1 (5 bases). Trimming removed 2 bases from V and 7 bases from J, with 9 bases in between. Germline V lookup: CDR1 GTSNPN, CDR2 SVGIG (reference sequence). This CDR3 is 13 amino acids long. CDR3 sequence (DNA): TGTGCCTGGAGTAGGACAATCAATTCACCCCTCCACTTT. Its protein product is CAWSRTINSPLHF.

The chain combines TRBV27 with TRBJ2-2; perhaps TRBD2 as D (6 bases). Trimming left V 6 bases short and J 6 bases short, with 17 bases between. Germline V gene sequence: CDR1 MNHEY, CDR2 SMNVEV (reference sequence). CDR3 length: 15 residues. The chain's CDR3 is CASRPLGGTAGELFF. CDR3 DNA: TGTGCCAGCAGACCCCTTGGGGGGACCGCCGGGGAGCTGTTTTTT.

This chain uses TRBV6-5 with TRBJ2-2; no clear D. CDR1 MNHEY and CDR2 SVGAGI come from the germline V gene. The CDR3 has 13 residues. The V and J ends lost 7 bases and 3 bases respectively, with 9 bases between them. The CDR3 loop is CASTPAYTGELFF. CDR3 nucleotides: TGTGCCAGCACTCCAGCCTACACCGGGGAGCTGTTTTTT.

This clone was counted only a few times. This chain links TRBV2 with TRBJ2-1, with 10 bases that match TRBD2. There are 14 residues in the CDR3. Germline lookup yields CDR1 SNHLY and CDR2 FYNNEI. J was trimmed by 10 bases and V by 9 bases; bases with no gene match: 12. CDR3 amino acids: CASLYPLAGNEQFF. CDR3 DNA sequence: TGTGCCAGTCTATACCCACTAGCGGGAAACGAGCAGTTCTTC.